This T cell receptor beta chain was recorded in a study of T cells after yellow fever vaccination. Study observations and caveats: The booster saw the reappearance of most primary-vaccination clones (96% CD4, 88% CD8). Among all clonotypes, a small share was observed in both CD4 and CD8 compartments. The secondary response showed a weaker magnitude and a faster peak, day 5 versus 15.

MiXCR, run by TCRdb on the 5' RACE reads, gives a single entry per CDR3 protein. The sample lists 46,000 or so distinct CDR3 sequences, more than 6% seen once, with 10% in the top ten. The ends were cut back, 0 bases at V and 2 bases at J, with 12 bases in the middle. Germline-derived CDR1 and CDR2 are SQVTM and ANQGSEA. The CDR3 length is 15 residues. The chain joins TRBV29-1 to TRBJ2-3; a possible D gene is TRBD2 (5 bases). The sequence came from a man aged 30 to 39 who received the YFV17D yellow fever vaccine. The sample consisted of PBMCs, either bulk or a sorted T-cell subset (CD4+, CD8+, memory, or dextramer-sorted; not recorded which), taken 45 days after the yellow fever booster vaccination. The chain's CDR3 is CSVEEFQRNTDTQYF. CDR3 DNA sequence: TGCAGCGTTGAAGAGTTCCAGCGGAACACAGATACGCAGTATTTT.